This passage covers 28 T cell receptor beta chains from one sample sequenced in a study of metastatic and nonmetastatic thyroid tumors. TCRdb reanalyzed the PCR reads via MiXCR. The sample holds around 19,000 clones, 24% seen once. Not a single patient had been given any form of treatment at any point before undergoing thyroid surgery. The sequenced sample was tumor tissue. These receptors originate from a female donor with papillary thyroid cancer or a benign thyroid nodule (not recorded which). Some clones in this sample may be carry-over from other donors' samples.

The count of this clone is one. The CDR3 coding sequence is TGTGCCAGCAGCTTAGAACAGTCCGGGCGGCAGTACTTC. Residues: CASSLEQSGRQYF. The gene calls are TRBV11-3 and TRBJ2-7, with D unclear. V dropped 0 bases and J dropped 9 bases, with 12 bases sitting between them. Germline V CDR1 and CDR2: SGHNT, YENEEA. The CDR3 sequence is 13 residues long.

The chain recombines TRBV19 with TRBJ2-7, with D maybe TRBD1 (5 bases). Trimming pared 5 bases from V and 5 bases from J, leaving 13 bases between. Germline lookup yields CDR1 LNHDA and CDR2 SQIVND (reference sequence). The CDR3 consists of 13 residues. The CDR3 region has the DNA TGTGCCAGTAGTCTCGACAGTGGCGACGAGCAGTACTTC. It specifies CASSLDSGDEQYF.

This clone was recorded a few times. CDR3 DNA: TGTGCCAGCACCCGGTGGGCGGGAGGGCCGGTCGAGCAGTATTTT. It codes for CASTRWAGGPVEQYF. The chain uses TRBV27 and TRBJ2-3; TRBD2 matches 9 bases. J lost 11 bases, V lost 7 bases, and 16 bases had no gene match. Germline CDR1 reads MNHEY; CDR2 reads SMNVEV (reference sequence). This CDR3 has 15 amino acids.

V usage is TRBV11-1 and J usage is TRBJ2-1; D is ambiguous. This CDR3 is 15 amino acids long. Germline loops: CDR1 SGHAT, CDR2 FQDESV (reference sequence). Trimming cost V 4 bases and J 8 bases, with 18 bases left between them. The CDR3: CASSSLPVGPHEQFF. The CDR3 nucleotides are TGTGCCAGCAGCTCCCTGCCGGTAGGGCCCCATGAGCAGTTCTTC. Full variable domain (missing parts from reference TRBV11-1 and TRBJ2-1): EAEVAQSPRYKITEKSQAVAFWCDPISGHATLYWYRQILGQGPELLVQFQDESVVDDSQLPKDRFSAERLKGVDSTLKIQPAELGDSAMYLCASSSLPVGPHEQFFGPGTRLTVL.

As regards this clone: One end of the junction does not line up with germline, which may come from a read error. The chain is built from TRBV6-5 and TRBJ2-3; perhaps TRBD2 as D (6 bases). Per the germline V gene, CDR1 is MNHEY and CDR2 is SVGAGI. This CDR3 has 16 residues. The CDR3 loop reads CASIYSVFTSTDTQYF. In nucleotides, the CDR3 is TGTGCCAGCATTTATTCCGTGTTCACTAGCACAGATACTCAGTATTTT.

There are a few counts of this clone. V gene TRBV6-2 or TRBV6-3 combines with J gene TRBJ2-7; TRBD2 aligns across 7 bases. This CDR3 is built from 16 residues. Germline V gives CDR1 MNHEY, CDR2 SVGEGT. Germline trimming cut 7 bases from V and 4 bases from J; bases unmatched to any gene: 16. The CDR3 DNA is TGTGCCAGCAAGTCCCGGGCGGGGGAAGGGGCTTACGAGCAGTACTTC. Amino acid sequence: CASKSRAGEGAYEQYF.

The chain combines TRBV2 with TRBJ1-2, with D possibly being TRBD1 (5 bases). V lost 9 bases and J 8 bases, leaving 25 bases between the germline ends. Germline V gives CDR1 SNHLY, CDR2 FYNNEI. The CDR3 is 15 amino acids. The CDR3 DNA is TGTGCCAGTGGTGGTGTTAACCCGACAGCGAACGGCTACACCTTC. This gives the protein CASGGVNPTANGYTF.

The chain links TRBV6-1 to TRBJ1-5; D uncertain. This CDR3 contains 16 residues. Germline CDR1 MNHNS, CDR2 SASEGT. V shed 3 bases and J shed 6 bases, with 18 bases lying between them. This chain's CDR3 is CASSDVGRGLTQPQHF. The CDR3 coding sequence is TGTGCCAGCAGTGACGTTGGGCGCGGGTTGACTCAGCCCCAGCATTTT.

There are many counts of this clone. This chain uses TRBV19 with TRBJ2-6, with 7 bases aligning to TRBD1. The CDR3 consists of 18 residues. CDR1 LNHDA and CDR2 SQIVND come from the germline V gene (reference sequence). J was trimmed by 0 bases and V by 3 bases; bases with no gene match: 8. CDR3 in amino acids: CASSMPGGLLSGANVLTF. The CDR3, as DNA: TGTGCCAGTAGTATGCCAGGGGGTCTCCTCTCTGGGGCCAACGTCCTGACTTTC.

This clone was counted many times. The chain is built from TRBV6-1 and TRBJ1-4; no definite D call. CDR3 length: 13 residues. Deletions cut 2 bases from V and 6 bases from J, with 7 bases between. From germline, CDR1 is MNHNS and CDR2 SASEGT. The CDR3 loop is CASSERPHEKLFF. For the CDR3, the DNA is TGTGCCAGCAGTGAAAGGCCCCATGAAAAACTGTTTTTT.

This chain uses TRBV18 with TRBJ2-1; possible D gene TRBD1, 6 bases. The V gene lost 3 bases and the J gene lost 5 bases, with 11 bases spanning the gap. CDR1 is KGHSH, CDR2 LQKENI, per germline. This CDR3 region has 14 residues. In DNA form, the CDR3 reads TGTGCCAGCTCACCCTGGGACACTGACAATGAGCAGTTCTTC. Its translation is CASSPWDTDNEQFF.

This clone was detected many times. The chain carries TRBV7-9 and TRBJ2-1; the match to TRBD2 covers 11 bases. Germline CDR1 and CDR2: SEHNR and FQNEAQ (reference sequence). Trimming removed 5 bases from V and 3 bases from J; junction bases left unmatched: 3. The CDR3 length is 15 residues. CDR3 coding DNA: TGTGCCAGCAGCCCGGGACTAGCGGTCTACAATGAGCAGTTCTTC. Its translation is CASSPGLAVYNEQFF. Full variable domain (remainder filled in from reference TRBV7-9 and TRBJ2-1): DTGVSQNPRHKITKRGQNVTFRCDPISEHNRLYWYRQTLGQGPEFLTYFQNEAQLEKSRLLSDRFSAERPKGSFSTLEIQRTEQGDSAMYLCASSPGLAVYNEQFFGPGTRLTVL.

This clone is medium-sized within its sample. This chain uses TRBV20-1 with TRBJ2-2, with a possible D match to TRBD1 (6 bases). Germline V lookup: CDR1 DFQATT, CDR2 SNEGSKA (reference sequence). This CDR3 region has 16 residues. Trimming removed 3 bases at V and 1 base at J, with 15 bases between. The CDR3 spells CSARPTLGGNTGELFF. The CDR3 DNA reads TGCAGTGCTAGGCCCACTCTAGGGGGGAACACCGGGGAGCTGTTTTTT.

The V call is TRBV6-1, the J call TRBJ2-7, with 7 nucleotides matching TRBD2. The trim removed 11 bases at V and 4 bases at J, leaving 11 bases unmatched. Germline-derived CDR1 and CDR2 are MNHNS and SASEGT. This CDR3 contains 13 residues. CDR3 in amino acids: CAGLRQGGYEQYF. In nucleotides, the CDR3 is TGTGCCGGCCTACGGCAGGGAGGGTACGAGCAGTACTTC.

Judged by abundance, this clone is medium-sized. The chain recombines TRBV28 with TRBJ1-1; D not resolved. Germline V gives CDR1 MDHEN, CDR2 SYDVKM. The CDR3 runs 14 residues. V dropped 3 bases and J dropped 3 bases, with 11 bases sitting between them. The CDR3 DNA reads as TGTGCCAGCAGTTTTCGAAAGTGGGACACTGAAGCTTTCTTT. It encodes CASSFRKWDTEAFF.

This sequence joins TRBV6-5 and TRBJ2-7, with 7 positions matching TRBD2. V was pared by 5 bases and J by 10 bases, with 11 bases of the junction left unmatched. This CDR3 region has 13 residues. Germline loops: CDR1 MNHEY, CDR2 SVGAGI. The CDR3 DNA is TGTGCCAGCAGTGCGACTAGCCAGTACTATCAGTACTTC. This codes for CASSATSQYYQYF.

In its sample, this clone was seen many times. This chain connects TRBV20-1 to TRBJ1-2; no clear D gene. Germline V lookup: CDR1 DFQATT, CDR2 SNEGSKA (reference sequence). This CDR3 region has 12 residues. The V gene lost 6 bases and the J gene lost 5 bases, with 13 bases spanning the gap. The CDR3 sequence is CSAPKDFYGYTF. The CDR3 nucleotides are TGCAGTGCCCCTAAGGATTTTTATGGCTACACCTTC.

This clone was seen once. V and J are TRBV7-3 and TRBJ2-7, with 9 bases matching TRBD2. The ends lost 5 bases at V and 3 bases at J; junction bases unmatched: 17. The germline gives CDR1 SGHTA, CDR2 FQGTGA. This CDR3 has 18 amino acids. Written as DNA, the CDR3 is TGTGCCAGCAGCCCGGCGGGGCCTCCCTGGACTAGCGTCTACGAGCAGTACTTC. Protein sequence: CASSPAGPPWTSVYEQYF. Full variable domain (outside the CDR3, taken from reference TRBV7-3 and TRBJ2-7): GAGVSQTPSNKVTEKGKYVELRCDPISGHTALYWYRQSLGQGPEFLIYFQGTGAADDSGLPNDRFFAVRPEGSVSTLKIQRTERGDSAVYLCASSPAGPPWTSVYEQYFGPGTRLTVT.

The sample holds many counts of this clone. This chain joins TRBV10-3 and TRBJ2-3; D unresolved. The germline V and J ends were trimmed by 10 bases and 4 bases, with 9 bases remaining between them. The CDR3 extends over 11 amino acids. Germline lookup yields CDR1 ENHRY and CDR2 SYGVKD. Written as DNA, the CDR3 is TGTGCCAGTGGGTCAGCAGATACGCAGTATTTT. It is translated as CASGSADTQYF.

In this sample, this clone turned up a few times. V usage is TRBV28 and J usage is TRBJ2-2; D ambiguous. The CDR3 extends over 11 amino acids. Germline CDR1 MDHEN, CDR2 SYDVKM. Trimming cost V 3 bases and J 6 bases, with 2 bases left between them. The CDR3 coding sequence is TGTGCCAGCAGTTTGGCCGGGGAGCTGTTTTTT. As protein: CASSLAGELFF.

Within the sample, this clone is medium-sized. V usage is TRBV2 and J usage is TRBJ2-3; 10 positions match TRBD2. This CDR3 is 15 amino acids long. The trim removed 3 bases at V and 6 bases at J, leaving 6 bases unmatched. Germline assignment: CDR1 SNHLY and CDR2 FYNNEI. CDR3 DNA: TGTGCCAGCAGTGACACTAGCGGGATCAGGGATACGCAGTATTTT. Encoded protein: CASSDTSGIRDTQYF.

This clone was picked up a small number of times. A junction boundary mismatches the germline segment, possibly from a read error. J is TRBJ1-2 and V is TRBV2, with 7 positions matching TRBD1. Germline V gene data show CDR1 as SNHLY and CDR2 as FYNNEI. The length of the CDR3 is 15 residues. The CDR3 reads CATNRDSRTYYGYNF. CDR3 sequence (DNA): TGTGCCACCAACAGGGACAGCCGAACCTACTATGGCTACAACTTC.

In its sample, this clone was seen a few times. The germline gene is not matched at one end of the junction; a read error may be the cause. This chain joins TRBV12-3 or TRBV12-4 and TRBJ2-1; 7 positions match TRBD2. The CDR3 loop spans 15 amino acids. As DNA, the CDR3 is TGTGCCAACAGTGAGAGGAGCGGGAACAACAATGAGCAGTTCTTC. Protein sequence: CANSERSGNNNEQFF.

This clone qualifies as medium-sized (0.01 to 0.1%). V and J are TRBV20-1 and TRBJ2-7; a possible D gene is TRBD2 (6 bases). V gave up 6 bases and J gave up 5 bases, with 20 bases separating them. The CDR3 runs to 14 residues. Germline CDR1 DFQATT, CDR2 SNEGSKA (reference sequence). CDR3 nucleotide sequence: TGCAGTGCCGCCGGAGGGGAAAACCAGAACGAGCAGTACTTC. This gives the protein CSAAGGENQNEQYF.

Judged by abundance, this clone is medium-sized. The chain recombines TRBV6-1 with TRBJ2-1; no reliable D call. Germline CDR1 is MNHNS and CDR2 is SASEGT. The germline V and J ends were trimmed by 5 bases and 7 bases, with 6 bases remaining between them. The CDR3 runs 11 residues. The DNA of the CDR3 is TGTGCCAGCAGTTTAGTGAATGAGCAGTTCTTC. It translates to CASSLVNEQFF.

In this sample, this clone turned up many times. The V call is TRBV2, the J call TRBJ2-5; no clear D gene. Per germline, CDR1 SNHLY and CDR2 FYNNEI. V was pared by 7 bases and J by 2 bases, with 5 bases between. The CDR3 runs 11 residues. The CDR3 loop reads CASTIQETQYF. The DNA for the CDR3 is TGTGCCAGCACCATACAAGAGACCCAGTACTTC.

In its sample, this clone was seen a few times. The chain recombines TRBV24-1 with TRBJ1-2; 8 nucleotides agree with TRBD1. There are 13 residues in the CDR3. The junction had 2 bases not matched to a gene; V was cut back by 3 bases and J by 6 bases. Germline CDR1 and CDR2: KGHDR and SFDVKD. The CDR3 sequence is CATSDNRGDGYTF. As DNA, the CDR3 is TGTGCCACCAGTGATAACAGGGGGGATGGCTACACCTTC.

V gene TRBV29-1 combines with J gene TRBJ1-1; D is perhaps TRBD1 (5 bases). The CDR3 has 13 amino acids. Germline V gives CDR1 SQVTM, CDR2 ANQGSEA. V was clipped by 7 bases and J by 5 bases, with 17 bases between them. The chain's CDR3 is CSAAAGEGTEAFF. CDR3 coding DNA: TGCAGCGCCGCAGCGGGGGAAGGGACTGAAGCTTTCTTT.